These T cell receptor beta chains were read from a single sample in a study of blood T cell repertoires in COVID-19. Produced via immunoSEQ multiplex PCR; TCRdb's table is partial and in-frame only. Counted here are about 220,000 clones, more than 80% occurring once; the ten biggest clones make up 2.2%. Material for sequencing was peripheral blood. The receptor set was obtained from a young man who had recovered from COVID-19. CDR3s include the opening cysteine and the closing phenylalanine or tryptophan. Each record gives: J gene, clone size, D gene, V gene, CDR3 DNA, CDR3 protein. The D gene is left open where the match is weak. Clone size is not always given. Where it is, it says once, few, many or a class for expanded clones.

j_call: TRBJ1-5
clone_size: .
d_call: TRBD1
v_call: TRBV6-5
cdr3_nt: TGTGCCGGAGCCCACAGGGGTAGCAATCAGCCCCAGCATTTT
cdr3_aa: CAGAHRGSNQPQHF

j_call: TRBJ1-1
clone_size: once
d_call: .
v_call: TRBV10-2
cdr3_nt: TGCGCCAGCAGTGAGCCATGGACCCCCGAGGGTACTGAAGCTTTCTTT
cdr3_aa: CASSEPWTPEGTEAFF

j_call: TRBJ2-5
clone_size: .
d_call: TRBD2
v_call: TRBV5-1
cdr3_nt: TGCGCCAGCAGGCTTGGACTAGCGAATCAAGAGACCCAGTACTTC
cdr3_aa: CASRLGLANQETQYF

j_call: TRBJ1-2
clone_size: .
d_call: .
v_call: TRBV2
cdr3_nt: TGTGCCAGCAGTCTACGATTTAAAGGAGTGGTCGACACCTTC
cdr3_aa: CASSLRFKGVVDTF

j_call: TRBJ2-5
clone_size: .
d_call: TRBD2
v_call: TRBV4-1
cdr3_nt: TGCGCCAGCAGCCTCCTCCCGGGACTAGATTCGGAGACCCAGTACTTC
cdr3_aa: CASSLLPGLDSETQYF

j_call: TRBJ1-5
clone_size: .
d_call: TRBD1
v_call: TRBV18
cdr3_nt: TGTGCCAGCTCAATCACCGACAGGGGGCCCGGGGGCAATCAGCCCCAGCATTTT
cdr3_aa: CASSITDRGPGGNQPQHF

j_call: TRBJ1-2
clone_size: .
d_call: .
v_call: TRBV19
cdr3_nt: TGTGCCAGTAGTATAAGTCGGAGTAACTATGGCTACACCTTC
cdr3_aa: CASSISRSNYGYTF

j_call: TRBJ1-5
clone_size: .
d_call: .
v_call: TRBV10-2
cdr3_nt: TGCGCCAGCAGTGAGGCGAAGCCTAATCAGCCCCAGCATTTT
cdr3_aa: CASSEAKPNQPQHF

j_call: TRBJ2-5
clone_size: .
d_call: .
v_call: TRBV30
cdr3_nt: TGTGCCTCACAGGGTCAAGAGACCCAGTACTTC
cdr3_aa: CASQGQETQYF

j_call: TRBJ2-3
clone_size: .
d_call: TRBD2
v_call: TRBV18
cdr3_nt: TGTGCCAGCTCACCCGTAGCCGGGGGGGGCACAGATACGCAGTATTTT
cdr3_aa: CASSPVAGGGTDTQYF

j_call: TRBJ1-4
clone_size: .
d_call: TRBD1
v_call: TRBV3-1/TRBV3-2
cdr3_nt: TGTGCCAGCAGCCAATATCAGGGGGCAGTTGAAAAACTGTTTTTT
cdr3_aa: CASSQYQGAVEKLFF

j_call: TRBJ1-2
clone_size: .
d_call: TRBD1
v_call: TRBV15
cdr3_nt: TGTGCCACCAGCAGAACGACAGGGGATGGCTACACCTTC
cdr3_aa: CATSRTTGDGYTF

j_call: TRBJ1-5
clone_size: .
d_call: .
v_call: TRBV19
cdr3_nt: TGTGCCAGTAGCAGAGGCACGGCGGGGCAGCCCCAGCATTTT
cdr3_aa: CASSRGTAGQPQHF

j_call: TRBJ1-5
clone_size: .
d_call: .
v_call: TRBV18
cdr3_nt: TGTGCCAGCTCAGCAAAGACAGGCAATCAGCCCCAGCATTTT
cdr3_aa: CASSAKTGNQPQHF

j_call: TRBJ1-4
clone_size: .
d_call: .
v_call: TRBV4-1
cdr3_nt: TGCGCCAGCAGCCATCCCGGGGAGGGACCTAATGAAAAACTGTTTTTT
cdr3_aa: CASSHPGEGPNEKLFF

j_call: TRBJ1-2
clone_size: once
d_call: TRBD1
v_call: TRBV29-1
cdr3_nt: TGCAGCGTTGCTTCGGGACAGAATTCCTATGGCTACACCTTC
cdr3_aa: CSVASGQNSYGYTF

j_call: TRBJ2-5
clone_size: once
d_call: TRBD1
v_call: TRBV28
cdr3_nt: TGTGCCAGCAGTTTCGACAGGGGGGGAGAGACCCAGTACTTC
cdr3_aa: CASSFDRGGETQYF

j_call: TRBJ2-3
clone_size: .
d_call: TRBD1
v_call: TRBV6-5
cdr3_nt: TGTGCCAGCAGCCTACAGGGGGATACGCAGTATTTT
cdr3_aa: CASSLQGDTQYF

j_call: TRBJ1-1
clone_size: .
d_call: .
v_call: TRBV3-1/TRBV3-2
cdr3_nt: TGTGCCAGCAGTCCCCCAGGGACTGAAGCTTTCTTT
cdr3_aa: CASSPPGTEAFF

j_call: TRBJ2-2
clone_size: .
d_call: .
v_call: TRBV4-3
cdr3_nt: TGCGCCAGCAGCCGGCACCCGGGAGCGGAGGTCAGAGGGGAGCTGTTTTTT
cdr3_aa: CASSRHPGAEVRGELFF

j_call: TRBJ1-6
clone_size: .
d_call: .
v_call: TRBV4-3
cdr3_nt: TGCGCCAGCAGCCAAGATGGGGGCAGGGGATCGTTGAATTCACCCCTCCACTTT
cdr3_aa: CASSQDGGRGSLNSPLHF

j_call: TRBJ1-2
clone_size: .
d_call: .
v_call: TRBV7-9
cdr3_nt: TGTGCCAGCAGCTTACTGGGCAGCTATGGCTACACCTTC
cdr3_aa: CASSLLGSYGYTF

j_call: TRBJ1-1
clone_size: .
d_call: TRBD1
v_call: TRBV7-2
cdr3_nt: TGTGCCAGCAGCCTAGCGACAGGGGGGAACACTGAAGCTTTCTTT
cdr3_aa: CASSLATGGNTEAFF

j_call: TRBJ1-2
clone_size: .
d_call: .
v_call: TRBV5-6
cdr3_nt: TGTGCCAGCAGCTTTGACAGTCATGGCTACACCTTC
cdr3_aa: CASSFDSHGYTF

j_call: TRBJ1-1
clone_size: .
d_call: TRBD1
v_call: TRBV20-1
cdr3_nt: TGCAGTGCTAGTGGACAGGGTTTGACTGAAGCTTTCTTT
cdr3_aa: CSASGQGLTEAFF

j_call: TRBJ2-3
clone_size: few
d_call: .
v_call: TRBV10-1
cdr3_nt: TGCGCCAGCAGTGAAGCCTCGCACTCTAGCACAGATACGCAGTATTTT
cdr3_aa: CASSEASHSSTDTQYF

j_call: TRBJ1-1
clone_size: once
d_call: TRBD1
v_call: TRBV5-1
cdr3_nt: TGCGCCAGCAGCTTGGTACCGTATGGGACAGGTCGGAACACTGAAGCTTTCTTT
cdr3_aa: CASSLVPYGTGRNTEAFF

j_call: TRBJ1-1
clone_size: .
d_call: TRBD1
v_call: TRBV5-1
cdr3_nt: TGCGCCAGCAGCCTTCGCGGGACAGTCAGGAGCACTGAAGCTTTCTTT
cdr3_aa: CASSLRGTVRSTEAFF

j_call: TRBJ1-3
clone_size: .
d_call: TRBD1
v_call: TRBV20-1
cdr3_nt: TGCAGTGCCAGTAAAACAGGGGGCATAGGAAACACCATATATTTT
cdr3_aa: CSASKTGGIGNTIYF

j_call: TRBJ1-2
clone_size: .
d_call: .
v_call: TRBV12-3/TRBV12-4
cdr3_nt: TGTGCCAGCACCCAGGGAAGGTATGGCTACACCTTC
cdr3_aa: CASTQGRYGYTF

j_call: TRBJ2-7
clone_size: .
d_call: .
v_call: TRBV27
cdr3_nt: TGTGCCAGCAGTCGCGGGACCTCAAACTACGAGCAGTACTTC
cdr3_aa: CASSRGTSNYEQYF

j_call: TRBJ1-5
clone_size: .
d_call: .
v_call: TRBV6-1
cdr3_nt: TGTGCCAGCAGTGAACCAGGGGCGATCAATCAGCCCCAGCATTTT
cdr3_aa: CASSEPGAINQPQHF

j_call: TRBJ1-2
clone_size: .
d_call: TRBD1
v_call: TRBV3-1/TRBV3-2
cdr3_nt: TGTGCCAGCAGCTACAGCTCTGGGACAGCGAACTATGGCTACACCTTC
cdr3_aa: CASSYSSGTANYGYTF

j_call: TRBJ1-1
clone_size: .
d_call: TRBD1
v_call: TRBV13
cdr3_nt: TGTGCCAGCAGCCGACAGGGGAAGGGCACTGAAGCTTTCTTT
cdr3_aa: CASSRQGKGTEAFF

j_call: TRBJ1-4
clone_size: .
d_call: .
v_call: TRBV25-1
cdr3_nt: TGTGCCAGCAGTGAATACAGGGTAGGGGAAAAACTGTTTTTT
cdr3_aa: CASSEYRVGEKLFF

j_call: TRBJ2-5
clone_size: .
d_call: TRBD1
v_call: TRBV24-1
cdr3_nt: TGTGCCACCAGTGATTTCACCCCTGACAGGGTGCAGACCCAGTACTTC
cdr3_aa: CATSDFTPDRVQTQYF

j_call: TRBJ2-7
clone_size: .
d_call: TRBD1
v_call: TRBV18
cdr3_nt: TGTGCCAGCTCACCCCTGGACAGGGGCTACGAGCAGTACTTC
cdr3_aa: CASSPLDRGYEQYF

j_call: TRBJ1-2
clone_size: .
d_call: .
v_call: TRBV7-8
cdr3_nt: TGTGCCAGCAGCTACAGGGCTTCTAACTATGGCTACACCTTC
cdr3_aa: CASSYRASNYGYTF

j_call: TRBJ1-1
clone_size: .
d_call: TRBD1
v_call: TRBV5-1
cdr3_nt: TGCGCCAGCAGCTTGGAGACAGGGGGTACTGAAGCTTTCTTT
cdr3_aa: CASSLETGGTEAFF